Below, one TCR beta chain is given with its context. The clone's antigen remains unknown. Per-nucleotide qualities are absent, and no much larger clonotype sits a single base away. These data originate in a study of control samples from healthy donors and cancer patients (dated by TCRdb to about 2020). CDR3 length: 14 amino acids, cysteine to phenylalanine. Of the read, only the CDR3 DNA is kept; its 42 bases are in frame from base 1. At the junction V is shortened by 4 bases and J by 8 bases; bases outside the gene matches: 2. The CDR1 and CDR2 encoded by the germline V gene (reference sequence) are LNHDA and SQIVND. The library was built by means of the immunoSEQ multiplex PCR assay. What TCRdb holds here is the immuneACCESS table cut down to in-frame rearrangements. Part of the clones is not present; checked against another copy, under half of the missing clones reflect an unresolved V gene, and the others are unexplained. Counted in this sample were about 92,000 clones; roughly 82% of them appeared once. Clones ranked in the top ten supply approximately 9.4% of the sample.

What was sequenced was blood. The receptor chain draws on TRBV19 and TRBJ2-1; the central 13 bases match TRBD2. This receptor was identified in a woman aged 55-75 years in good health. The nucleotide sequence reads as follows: TGTGCCAGTAGTAGGACTAGCGGGGGTGATGAGCAGTTCTTC. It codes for CASSRTSGGDEQFF.